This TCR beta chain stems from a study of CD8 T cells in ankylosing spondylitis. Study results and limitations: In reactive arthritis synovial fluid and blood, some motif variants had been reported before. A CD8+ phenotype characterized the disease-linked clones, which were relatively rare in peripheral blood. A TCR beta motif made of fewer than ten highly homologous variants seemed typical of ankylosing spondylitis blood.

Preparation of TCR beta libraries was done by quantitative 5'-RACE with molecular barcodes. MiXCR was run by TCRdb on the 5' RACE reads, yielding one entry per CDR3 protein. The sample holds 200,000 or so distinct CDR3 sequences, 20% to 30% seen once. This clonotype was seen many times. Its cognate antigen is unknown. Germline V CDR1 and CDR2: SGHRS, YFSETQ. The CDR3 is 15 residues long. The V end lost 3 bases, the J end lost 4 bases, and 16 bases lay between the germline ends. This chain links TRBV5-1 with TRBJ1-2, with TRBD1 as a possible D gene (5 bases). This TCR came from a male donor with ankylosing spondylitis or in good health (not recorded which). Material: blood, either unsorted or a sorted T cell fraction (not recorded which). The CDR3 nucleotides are TGCGCCAGCAGCTCTGGGGCCGCGAGCCCCTATGGCTACACCTTC. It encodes CASSSGAASPYGYTF.